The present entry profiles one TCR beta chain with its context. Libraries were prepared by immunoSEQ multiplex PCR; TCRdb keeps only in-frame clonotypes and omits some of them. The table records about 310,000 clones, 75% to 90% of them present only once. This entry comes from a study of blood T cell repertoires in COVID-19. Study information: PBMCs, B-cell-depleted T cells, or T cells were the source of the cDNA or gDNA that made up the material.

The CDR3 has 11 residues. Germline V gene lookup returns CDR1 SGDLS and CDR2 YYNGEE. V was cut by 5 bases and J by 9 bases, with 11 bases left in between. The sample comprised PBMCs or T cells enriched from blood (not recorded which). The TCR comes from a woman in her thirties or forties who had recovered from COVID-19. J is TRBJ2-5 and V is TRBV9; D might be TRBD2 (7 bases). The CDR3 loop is CASSAGAAQYF. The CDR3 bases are TGTGCCAGCAGTGCGGGGGCGGCCCAGTACTTC.